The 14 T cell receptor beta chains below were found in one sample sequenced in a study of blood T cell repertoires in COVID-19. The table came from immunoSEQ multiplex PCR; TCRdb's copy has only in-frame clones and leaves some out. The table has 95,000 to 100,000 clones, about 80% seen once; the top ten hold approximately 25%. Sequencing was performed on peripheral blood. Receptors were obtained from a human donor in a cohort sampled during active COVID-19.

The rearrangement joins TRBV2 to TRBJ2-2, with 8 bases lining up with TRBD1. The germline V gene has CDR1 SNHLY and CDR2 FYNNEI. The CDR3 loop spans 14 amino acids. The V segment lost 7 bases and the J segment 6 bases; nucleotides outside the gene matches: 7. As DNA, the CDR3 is TGTGCCAGCAAGGAGACAGGGGTCCCCGGGGAGCTGTTTTTT. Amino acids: CASKETGVPGELFF.

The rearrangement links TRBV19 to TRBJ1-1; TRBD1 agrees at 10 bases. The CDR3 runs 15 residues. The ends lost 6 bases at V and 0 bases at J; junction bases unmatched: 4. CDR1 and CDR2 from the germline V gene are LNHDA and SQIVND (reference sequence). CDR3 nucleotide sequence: TGTGCCAGTAGGGCGGGGACAGGGGTGAACACTGAAGCTTTCTTT. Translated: CASRAGTGVNTEAFF.

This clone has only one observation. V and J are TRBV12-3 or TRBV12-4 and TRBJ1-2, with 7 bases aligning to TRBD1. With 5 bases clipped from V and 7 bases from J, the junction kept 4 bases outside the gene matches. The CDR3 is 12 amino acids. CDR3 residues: CASSQGQSGYTF. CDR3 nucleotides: TGTGCCAGCAGTCAGGGACAGAGTGGCTACACCTTC.

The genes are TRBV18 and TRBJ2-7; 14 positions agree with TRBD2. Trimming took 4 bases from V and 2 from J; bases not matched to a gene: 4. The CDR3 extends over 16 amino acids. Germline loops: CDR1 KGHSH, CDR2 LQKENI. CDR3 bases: TGTGCCAGCTCACTGAGACTAGCGGGAGGGACCTACGAGCAGTACTTC. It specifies CASSLRLAGGTYEQYF.

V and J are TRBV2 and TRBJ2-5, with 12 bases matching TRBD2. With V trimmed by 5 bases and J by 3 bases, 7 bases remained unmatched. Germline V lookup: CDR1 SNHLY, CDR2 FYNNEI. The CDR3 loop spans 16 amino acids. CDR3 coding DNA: TGTGCCAGCAGTTACGGACTAGCGGGGAGGAAAGAGACCCAGTACTTC. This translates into CASSYGLAGRKETQYF.

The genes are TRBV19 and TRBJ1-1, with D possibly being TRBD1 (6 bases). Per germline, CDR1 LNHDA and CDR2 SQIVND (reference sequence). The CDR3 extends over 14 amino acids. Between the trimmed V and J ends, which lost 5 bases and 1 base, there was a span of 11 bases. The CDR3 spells CASSGQTRNTEAFF. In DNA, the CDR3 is TGTGCCAGTAGTGGACAGACCAGGAACACTGAAGCTTTCTTT.

The CDR3 here is CASSHGQLTGELFF. The CDR3 nucleotides read TGTGCCAGCAGCCATGGACAGCTCACCGGGGAGCTGTTTTTT. The chain uses TRBV3-1 (or the pseudogene TRBV3-2) and TRBJ2-2, with D possibly being TRBD1 (6 bases). V dropped 3 bases and J dropped 4 bases, with 9 bases sitting between them. The CDR3 consists of 14 residues. In germline, CDR1 is LGHDT, CDR2 YNNKEL (reference sequence).

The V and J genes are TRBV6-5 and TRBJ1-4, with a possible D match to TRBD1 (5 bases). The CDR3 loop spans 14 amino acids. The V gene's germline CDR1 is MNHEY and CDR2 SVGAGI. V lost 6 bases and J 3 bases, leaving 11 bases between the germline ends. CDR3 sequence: CASRIGVPNEKLFF. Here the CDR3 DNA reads TGTGCCAGCAGGATAGGGGTACCTAATGAAAAACTGTTTTTT.

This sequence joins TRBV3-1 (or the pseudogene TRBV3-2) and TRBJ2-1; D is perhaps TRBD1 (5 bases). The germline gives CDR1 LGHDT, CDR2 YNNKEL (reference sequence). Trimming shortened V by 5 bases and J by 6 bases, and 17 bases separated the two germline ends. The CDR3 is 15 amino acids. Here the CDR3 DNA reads TGTGCCAGCAGCGCAGGGATCGCCTTGGGCAATGAGCAGTTCTTC. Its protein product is CASSAGIALGNEQFF.

The CDR3 DNA reads TGTGCCAGCAGTTCGGACAGTTTGGGAAGGGGTGGCTACACCTTC. Its translation is CASSSDSLGRGGYTF. The chain recombines TRBV28 with TRBJ1-2; a weak D match, TRBD1 (6 bases). The CDR3 has 15 amino acids. The V gene lost 4 bases and the J gene lost 7 bases, with 19 bases spanning the gap. Germline CDR1 is MDHEN and CDR2 is SYDVKM.

CDR3 loop: CASSQGLRNEKLFF. The CDR3 nucleotides read TGTGCCAGCAGCCAGGGGCTCCGTAATGAAAAACTGTTTTTT. The chain joins TRBV7-9 to TRBJ1-4; tentatively, D is TRBD1 (6 bases). V gave up 5 bases and J gave up 4 bases, with 11 bases separating them. The CDR3 runs to 14 residues. The germline V gene has CDR1 SEHNR and CDR2 FQNEAQ (reference sequence).

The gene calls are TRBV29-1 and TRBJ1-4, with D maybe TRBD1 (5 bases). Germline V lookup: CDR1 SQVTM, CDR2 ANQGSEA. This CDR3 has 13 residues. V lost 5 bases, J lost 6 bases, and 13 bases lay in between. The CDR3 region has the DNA TGCAGCGTTAGCGACAGTCCCCATGAAAAACTGTTTTTT. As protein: CSVSDSPHEKLFF.

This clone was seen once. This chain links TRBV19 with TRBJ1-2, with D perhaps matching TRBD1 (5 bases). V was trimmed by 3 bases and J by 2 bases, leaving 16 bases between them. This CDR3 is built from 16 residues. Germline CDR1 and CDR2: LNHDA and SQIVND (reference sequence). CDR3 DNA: TGTGCCAGTAGTATGGAAGGACAATCTCCCAACTATGGCTACACCTTC. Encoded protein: CASSMEGQSPNYGYTF. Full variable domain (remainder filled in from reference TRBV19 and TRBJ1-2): DGGITQSPKYLFRKEGQNVTLSCEQNLNHDAMYWYRQDPGQGLRLIYYSQIVNDFQKGDIAEGYSVSREKKESFPLTVTSAQKNPTAFYLCASSMEGQSPNYGYTFGSGTRLTVV.

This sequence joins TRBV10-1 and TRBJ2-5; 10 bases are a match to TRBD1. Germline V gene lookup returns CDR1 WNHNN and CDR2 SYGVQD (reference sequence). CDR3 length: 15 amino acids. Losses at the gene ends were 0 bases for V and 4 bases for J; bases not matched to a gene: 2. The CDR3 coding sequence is TGCGCCAGCAGTGAGTCGTGGACAGGGGGAGAGACCCAGTACTTC. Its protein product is CASSESWTGGETQYF.